This TCR beta chain derives from a study of T cells in localized non-small cell lung cancer. Points from the study as a whole: Heterogeneity remains possible, as sequencing covered one tumor region only.

Trimming removed 5 bases at V and 1 base at J, with 12 bases between. The CDR3 has 15 residues. CDR1 and CDR2 (germline): LNHDA, SQIVND (reference sequence). Note on this clone: Its matching antigen is unknown.

Assay used: immunoSEQ multiplex PCR; TCRdb lists only in-frame clones, some missing. The sample carries 6,000 or so clones, roughly 23% recorded once. The input for sequencing was lung tumor tissue, taken before any cancer treatment. The chain couples TRBV19 to TRBJ2-1, with a tentative D call TRBD2 (5 bases). This TCR came from an older female donor with stage I lung adenocarcinoma. The CDR3 DNA reads TGTGCCAGTAGTGCCCGGGGTTCTTCCTACAATGAGCAGTTCTTC. Amino acid sequence: CASSARGSSYNEQFF.